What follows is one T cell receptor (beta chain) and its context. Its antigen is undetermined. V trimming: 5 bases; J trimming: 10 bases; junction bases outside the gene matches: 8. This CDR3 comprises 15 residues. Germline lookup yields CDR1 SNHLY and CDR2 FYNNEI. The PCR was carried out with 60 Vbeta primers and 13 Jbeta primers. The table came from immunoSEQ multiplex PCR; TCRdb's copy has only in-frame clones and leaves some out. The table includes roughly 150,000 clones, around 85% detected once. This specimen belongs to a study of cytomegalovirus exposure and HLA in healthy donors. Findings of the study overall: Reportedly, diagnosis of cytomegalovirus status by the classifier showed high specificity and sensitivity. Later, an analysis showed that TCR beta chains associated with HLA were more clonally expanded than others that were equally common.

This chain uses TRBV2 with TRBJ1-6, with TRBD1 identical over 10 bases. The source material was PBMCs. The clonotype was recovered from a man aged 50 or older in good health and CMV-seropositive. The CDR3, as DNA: TGTGCCAGCAGTAGGGGACAGGGGCTCTGGTCACCCCTCCACTTT. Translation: CASSRGQGLWSPLHF.